The 19 T cell receptor beta chains in this list originate from one sample, sequenced in a study of graft-versus-host responses after intestinal transplantation. Data came from immunoSEQ multiplex PCR; TCRdb stores just in-frame clones and leaves some out. The sample lists approximately 38,000 clones, roughly four fifths occurring once. The material was PBMCs, obtained more than 950 days after transplant. Every receptor here comes from a human patient who received an intestinal transplant, so some T cells may come from the graft donor.

This chain uses TRBV9 with TRBJ2-5, with no clear D. CDR3 length: 12 amino acids. Germline CDR1 and CDR2: SGDLS and YYNGEE. V was shortened by 3 bases and J by 5 bases, with 8 bases between the two germline ends. The CDR3 sequence is CASSENKETQYF. CDR3 in DNA: TGTGCCAGCAGCGAAAACAAGGAGACCCAGTACTTC.

V gene TRBV6-6 combines with J gene TRBJ1-1, with TRBD1 matching 9 bases. Germline-derived CDR1 and CDR2 are MNHNY and SVGAGI (reference sequence). CDR3 length equals 15 residues. The V gene end was trimmed by 6 bases and the J gene end by 0 bases; junction bases not matched to a gene: 5. The CDR3 loop is CASSRQGVVNTEAFF. The CDR3 bases are TGTGCCAGCAGCCGACAGGGGGTGGTGAACACTGAAGCTTTCTTT.

CDR3 residues: CASSRTGADTGELFF. CDR3 in DNA: TGCGCCAGCAGCAGGACAGGGGCGGACACCGGGGAGCTGTTTTTT. V and J are TRBV5-1 and TRBJ2-2, with 9 bases that match TRBD1. The CDR3 sequence is 15 residues long. Germline assignment: CDR1 SGHRS and CDR2 YFSETQ. V lost 4 bases to trimming and J lost 3 bases; unmatched junction nucleotides: 4.

The chain uses TRBV10-3 and TRBJ2-3; no clear D gene. The length of the CDR3 is 13 residues. Between the trimmed V and J ends, which lost 6 bases and 3 bases, there was a span of 10 bases. Looked up from germline, CDR1 is ENHRY and CDR2 is SYGVKD. The CDR3, as DNA: TGTGCCATCAGCGAGCTGGGAACAGATACGCAGTATTTT. Translated, it gives CAISELGTDTQYF.

The rearrangement links TRBV28 to TRBJ2-7, with TRBD1 matching over 8 bases. CDR1 and CDR2 (germline): MDHEN, SYDVKM. The V segment lost 6 bases and the J segment 3 bases; nucleotides outside the gene matches: 7. The length of the CDR3 is 14 residues. CDR3 sequence (DNA): TGTGCCAGCAGCCGTCATGACAGGGGCTACGAGCAGTACTTC. Translated: CASSRHDRGYEQYF.

The chain recombines TRBV4-2 with TRBJ1-1; D gene uncertain. Germline V lookup: CDR1 LGHNA, CDR2 YNFKEQ. V lost 0 bases to trimming and J lost 3 bases, with 14 bases between them. The CDR3 has 16 amino acids. CDR3 in DNA: TGTGCCAGCAGCCAAGAAGTAACCGGGGTACACACTGAAGCTTTCTTT. Translating it yields CASSQEVTGVHTEAFF.

The chain is built from TRBV28 and TRBJ2-1; 9 bases agree with TRBD1. V was clipped by 7 bases and J by 9 bases; unmatched bases: 10. Germline CDR1 reads MDHEN; CDR2 reads SYDVKM. The length of the CDR3 is 14 residues. Here the CDR3 DNA reads TGTGCCAGCATACTCCGGGACAGGGAGGCTGAGCAGTTCTTC. Translating gives CASILRDREAEQFF.

This clone was picked up one time. The CDR3 nucleotides are TGCGCCAGCAGCGGACAGCAAGCTAGCACAGATACGCAGTATTTT. This encodes CASSGQQASTDTQYF. The V and J genes are TRBV5-1 and TRBJ2-3; D might be TRBD1 (6 bases). The CDR3 consists of 15 residues. V was trimmed by 4 bases and J by 0 bases, leaving 12 bases between them. CDR1 and CDR2 from the germline V gene are SGHRS and YFSETQ.

This chain joins TRBV6-1 and TRBJ2-7; 7 bases align to TRBD2. V lost 8 bases, J lost 0 bases, and 4 bases stayed unmatched. The CDR3 has 13 residues. The germline V gene encodes CDR1 MNHNS and CDR2 SASEGT. The CDR3 region has the DNA TGTGCCAGCCGGGGACTAATCTCCTACGAGCAGTACTTC. It is translated as CASRGLISYEQYF.

The chain uses TRBV15 and TRBJ1-6; a possible D gene is TRBD1 (6 bases). The CDR3 contains 14 residues. Trimming took off 5 bases at V and 10 bases at J, with 15 bases between the two ends. Germline assignment: CDR1 LNHNV and CDR2 YYDKDF (reference sequence). This chain's CDR3 is CATSQNAGESPLHF. Here the CDR3 DNA reads TGTGCCACCAGCCAAAACGCAGGGGAATCACCCCTCCACTTT. Variable domain in full (rest from reference TRBV15 and TRBJ1-6): DAMVIQNPRYQVTQFGKPVTLSCSQTLNHNVMYWYQQKSSQAPKLLFHYYDKDFNNEADTPDNFQSRRPNTSFCFLDIRSPGLGDTAMYLCATSQNAGESPLHFGNGTRLTVT.

This clone was picked up one time. The rearrangement uses TRBV20-1 and TRBJ2-7; D remains unclear. The V gene's germline CDR1 is DFQATT and CDR2 SNEGSKA (reference sequence). The CDR3 spans 11 residues. V was shortened by 5 bases and J by 9 bases, with 14 bases between the two germline ends. The CDR3 is CSASRPIGQYF. CDR3 bases: TGCAGTGCTTCCCGCCCCATTGGGCAGTACTTC.

In its sample, this clone was seen once. The chain has TRBV9 and TRBJ2-5, with no clear D. V lost 0 bases and J 1 base, leaving 7 bases between the germline ends. The CDR3 runs to 14 residues. The germline CDR1 and CDR2 sequences are SGDLS and YYNGEE. Written as DNA, the CDR3 is TGTGCCAGCAGCGTAGATGGCAGCCAAGAGACCCAGTACTTC. As protein: CASSVDGSQETQYF.

The chain has TRBV11-2 and TRBJ1-1; D is unresolved. The germline gives CDR1 SGHAT, CDR2 FQNNGV. The CDR3 spans 18 residues. V shed 3 bases and J shed 0 bases, with 20 bases lying between them. CDR3 nucleotide sequence: TGTGCCAGCAGCTTGCTCCGTCCCAGACGGCTCATGAACACTGAAGCTTTCTTT. It is translated as CASSLLRPRRLMNTEAFF.

The rearrangement links TRBV4-2 to TRBJ2-1; 8 bases fit TRBD2. The trim removed 1 base at V and 2 bases at J, leaving 7 bases unmatched. The CDR3 covers 17 residues. Germline V gene sequence: CDR1 LGHNA, CDR2 YNFKEQ. The CDR3 DNA is TGTGCCAGCAGCCAAGGGTCCACTAGCGGAACCTACAATGAGCAGTTCTTC. Its protein is CASSQGSTSGTYNEQFF.

The chain recombines TRBV25-1 with TRBJ1-5; 10 bases match TRBD1. Looked up from germline, CDR1 is MGHDK and CDR2 is SYGVNS. The CDR3 has 13 amino acids. With V trimmed by 4 bases and J by 7 bases, 1 base remained unmatched. CDR3: CASSGDRGQPQHF. CDR3 coding DNA: TGTGCCAGCAGTGGGGACAGGGGACAGCCCCAGCATTTT.

The J gene is TRBJ2-2, the V gene TRBV15; D remains unclear. Germline values: CDR1 LNHNV, CDR2 YYDKDF (reference sequence). The CDR3 contains 14 residues. The ends were cut back, 7 bases at V and 1 base at J, with 10 bases in the middle. The DNA for the CDR3 is TGTGCCACCACAACGGAAAGGAACACCGGGGAGCTGTTTTTT. Protein sequence: CATTTERNTGELFF.

V usage is TRBV7-9 and J usage is TRBJ2-1, with unresolved D. V dropped 4 bases and J dropped 3 bases, with 10 bases sitting between them. Germline CDR1 and CDR2: SEHNR and FQNEAQ (reference sequence). The CDR3 contains 14 residues. The CDR3 is CASSSGFGYNEQFF. In DNA form, the CDR3 reads TGTGCCAGCAGCTCCGGATTCGGCTACAATGAGCAGTTCTTC.

The genes are TRBV5-1 and TRBJ2-3; TRBD2 aligns across 7 bases. The J segment lost 2 bases and the V segment lost 1 base, leaving 4 bases of the junction unmatched. Germline V lookup: CDR1 SGHRS, CDR2 YFSETQ. The CDR3 totals 15 residues. Written as DNA, the CDR3 is TGCGCCAGCAGCTTGAGCGGGACCCCCACAGATACGCAGTATTTT. Translating gives CASSLSGTPTDTQYF.

This chain connects TRBV5-6 to TRBJ2-7; unclear D gene. V was cut by 0 bases and J by 3 bases, with 16 bases left in between. Germline V gene sequence: CDR1 SGHDT, CDR2 YYEEEE. CDR3 length: 16 amino acids. CDR3 DNA: TGTGCCAGCAGCTTGGGACCTGCGGTCGGTCTCTACGAGCAGTACTTC. This translates into CASSLGPAVGLYEQYF.